This T cell receptor beta chain is drawn from a study of cytomegalovirus exposure and HLA in healthy donors. Whole-study results and caveats: Researchers reported from a later analysis that most CMV-associated TCR beta chains appeared HLA-restricted. Earlier results showed most TCR beta V segments being productive about 87% or about 30% of the time. Reports state that TCR beta sequences accurately predicted most subjects' HLA-A and HLA-B alleles. In a later analysis, at a false discovery rate of 0.05, fewer than 20,000 TCR beta sequences were associated with HLA alleles.

Germline CDR1 reads SGHKS; CDR2 reads YYEKEE (reference sequence). The CDR3 is 12 amino acids. V was clipped by 2 bases and J by 8 bases, with 7 bases between them. Amplification used 60 Vbeta primers and 13 Jbeta primers. Assay used: immunoSEQ multiplex PCR; TCRdb lists only in-frame clones, some missing. Here the sample spans 90,000 to 140,000 clones, around 84% being singletons. This clone was observed a few times. Its antigen is unidentified. This rearrangement joins TRBV5-5 to TRBJ1-4; D is unclear. The TCR originated in a man aged 25 to 45 in good health and CMV-seronegative. The specimen was PBMCs. Here the CDR3 reads CASSFTEEKLFF. The DNA of the CDR3 is TGTGCCAGCAGCTTTACAGAGGAAAAACTGTTTTTT.